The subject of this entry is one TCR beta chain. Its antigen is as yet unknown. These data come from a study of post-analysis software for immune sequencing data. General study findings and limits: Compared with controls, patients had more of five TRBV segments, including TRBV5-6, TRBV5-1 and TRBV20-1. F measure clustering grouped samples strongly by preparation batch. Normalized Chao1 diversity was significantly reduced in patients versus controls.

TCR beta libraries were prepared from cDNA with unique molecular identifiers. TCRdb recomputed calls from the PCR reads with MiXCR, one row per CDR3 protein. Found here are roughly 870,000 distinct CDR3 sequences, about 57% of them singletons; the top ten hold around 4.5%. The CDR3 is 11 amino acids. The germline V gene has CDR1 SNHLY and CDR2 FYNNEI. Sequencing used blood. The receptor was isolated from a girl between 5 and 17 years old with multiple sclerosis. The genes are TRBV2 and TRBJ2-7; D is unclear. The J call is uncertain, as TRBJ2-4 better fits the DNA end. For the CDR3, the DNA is TGTGCCAGCAGTGATCTGGTCATTCAGTACTTC. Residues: CASSDLVIQYF.